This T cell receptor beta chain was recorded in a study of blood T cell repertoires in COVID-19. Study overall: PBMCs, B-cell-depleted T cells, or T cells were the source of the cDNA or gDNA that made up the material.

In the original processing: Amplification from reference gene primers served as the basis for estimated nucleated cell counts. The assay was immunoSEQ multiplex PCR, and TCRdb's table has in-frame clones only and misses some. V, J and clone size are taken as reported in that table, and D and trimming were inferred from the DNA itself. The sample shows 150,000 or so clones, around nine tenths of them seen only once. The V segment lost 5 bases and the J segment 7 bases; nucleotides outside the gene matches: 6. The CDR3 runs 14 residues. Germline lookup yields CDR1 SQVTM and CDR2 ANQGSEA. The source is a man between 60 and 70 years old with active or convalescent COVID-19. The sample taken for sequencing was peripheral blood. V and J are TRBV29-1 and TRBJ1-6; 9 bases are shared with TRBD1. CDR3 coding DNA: TGCAGCGTTAGGACAGGGGCGCTCAATTCACCCCTCCACTTT. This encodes CSVRTGALNSPLHF.